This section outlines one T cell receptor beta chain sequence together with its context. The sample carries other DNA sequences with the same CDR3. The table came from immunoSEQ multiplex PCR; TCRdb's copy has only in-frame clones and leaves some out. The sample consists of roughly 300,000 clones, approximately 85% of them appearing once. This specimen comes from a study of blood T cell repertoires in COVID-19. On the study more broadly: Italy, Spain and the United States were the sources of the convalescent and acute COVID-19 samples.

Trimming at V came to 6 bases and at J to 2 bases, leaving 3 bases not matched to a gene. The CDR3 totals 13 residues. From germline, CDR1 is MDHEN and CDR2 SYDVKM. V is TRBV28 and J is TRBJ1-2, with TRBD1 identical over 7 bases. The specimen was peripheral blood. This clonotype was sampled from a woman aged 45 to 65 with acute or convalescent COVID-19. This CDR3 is CASSLGQNYGYTF. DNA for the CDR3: TGTGCCAGCAGCCTGGGACAGAACTATGGCTACACCTTC.